This is a list of T cell receptor beta chains from one sample in a study of cytomegalovirus exposure and HLA in healthy donors. Produced via immunoSEQ multiplex PCR; TCRdb's table is partial and in-frame only. In the table there are about 110,000 clones, around 85% of which are singletons. The sample taken for sequencing was PBMCs. The origin of the receptors is a man younger than 45 in good health and CMV-seropositive. CDR3s include the opening cysteine and the closing phenylalanine or tryptophan. Each record gives: V gene, J gene, D gene, clone size, CDR3 protein, CDR3 DNA. D genes are given only for firm matches. Clone size is given for some rows only: seen once, a few or many times, or a class if the clone is expanded.

V: TRBV4-1; J: TRBJ2-5; D: TRBD2; size: few; CDR3: CASSRLAGGGRETQYF; DNA: TGCGCCAGCAGCCGACTAGCGGGGGGGGGTCGGGAGACCCAGTACTTC
V: TRBV10-2; J: TRBJ1-5; D: .; size: .; CDR3: CASSGVDRDQPQHF; DNA: TGCGCCAGCAGTGGGGTCGACAGAGATCAGCCCCAGCATTTT
V: TRBV11-2; J: TRBJ1-2; D: TRBD1; size: .; CDR3: CASSLVQGAYGYTF; DNA: TGTGCCAGCAGCTTAGTCCAGGGGGCCTATGGCTACACCTTC
V: TRBV25-1; J: TRBJ1-5; D: TRBD1; size: .; CDR3: CASSGGQNNQPQHF; DNA: TGTGCCAGCAGTGGGGGACAGAACAATCAGCCCCAGCATTTT
V: TRBV18; J: TRBJ1-2; D: TRBD1; size: .; CDR3: CASSTSQGEENGYTF; DNA: TGTGCCAGCTCCACTTCACAGGGGGAAGAGAATGGCTACACCTTC
V: TRBV30; J: TRBJ2-1; D: TRBD2; size: few; CDR3: CAWSSAGVYNEQFF; DNA: TGTGCCTGGAGTTCCGCGGGGGTATACAATGAGCAGTTCTTC
V: TRBV27; J: TRBJ1-2; D: TRBD1; size: .; CDR3: CASRRQGQDYGYTF; DNA: TGTGCCAGCAGGCGACAGGGACAGGACTATGGCTACACCTTC
V: TRBV6-1; J: TRBJ1-2; D: TRBD1; size: .; CDR3: CASSEAGGTGNGYTF; DNA: TGTGCCAGCAGTGAAGCGGGCGGGACAGGGAATGGCTACACCTTC
V: TRBV4-3; J: TRBJ2-5; D: TRBD1; size: .; CDR3: CASSQRINRGSGETQYF; DNA: TGCGCCAGCAGCCAAAGAATAAACAGGGGGTCGGGGGAGACCCAGTACTTC
V: TRBV4-2; J: TRBJ2-1; D: .; size: .; CDR3: CASSQAEEQFF; DNA: TGTGCCAGCAGCCAAGCGGAGGAGCAGTTCTTC
V: TRBV15; J: TRBJ1-6; D: .; size: once; CDR3: CATSRDRGFAHF; DNA: TGTGCCACCAGCAGAGATCGGGGGTTTGCTCACTTT
V: TRBV13; J: TRBJ1-2; D: .; size: .; CDR3: CASSRDSGSHGYTF; DNA: TGTGCCAGCAGCCGGGACTCCGGGAGCCATGGCTACACCTTC
V: TRBV5-5; J: TRBJ1-2; D: TRBD1; size: .; CDR3: CASSKLQGGYGYTF; DNA: TGTGCCAGCAGCAAGCTACAGGGGGGCTATGGCTACACCTTC
V: TRBV5-5; J: TRBJ2-2; D: .; size: .; CDR3: CASSLYLNTGELFF; DNA: TGTGCCAGCAGCTTGTATCTGAACACCGGGGAGCTGTTTTTT
V: TRBV7-9; J: TRBJ2-4; D: TRBD1; size: few; CDR3: CASSLGDRGAKNIQYF; DNA: TGTGCCAGCAGCTTGGGGGACAGGGGTGCCAAAAACATTCAGTACTTC
V: TRBV6-5; J: TRBJ1-1; D: .; size: .; CDR3: CASSRGGLNTEAFF; DNA: TGTGCCAGCAGCCGGGGGGGGCTGAACACTGAAGCTTTCTTT
V: TRBV28; J: TRBJ2-3; D: .; size: .; CDR3: CASSFGSRDTQYF; DNA: TGTGCCAGCAGTTTTGGTTCGCGGGATACGCAGTATTTT
V: TRBV19; J: TRBJ1-4; D: TRBD1; size: .; CDR3: CASSAWTGGREKLFF; DNA: TGTGCCAGTAGTGCTTGGACAGGGGGACGGGAAAAACTGTTTTTT
V: TRBV29-1; J: TRBJ2-7; D: TRBD1; size: .; CDR3: CSVTYSGQGLPHEQYF; DNA: TGCAGCGTTACCTATTCCGGACAGGGTTTACCCCACGAGCAGTACTTC
V: TRBV7-9; J: TRBJ1-5; D: .; size: .; CDR3: CASSSTSRDNQPQHF; DNA: TGTGCCAGCAGCTCAACGAGCCGGGACAATCAGCCCCAGCATTTT
V: TRBV27; J: TRBJ1-1; D: .; size: .; CDR3: CARNPVRRLGTEAFF; DNA: TGTGCCAGAAATCCTGTCAGGCGCCTCGGCACTGAAGCTTTCTTT
V: TRBV12-5; J: TRBJ2-5; D: TRBD2; size: .; CDR3: CASGLAGGETQYF; DNA: TGTGCTAGTGGTCTAGCGGGGGGAGAGACCCAGTACTTC
V: TRBV11-2; J: TRBJ2-5; D: .; size: .; CDR3: CASSPQQVPPETQYF; DNA: TGTGCCAGCAGCCCGCAGCAGGTCCCGCCGGAGACCCAGTACTTC
V: TRBV6-1; J: TRBJ2-5; D: TRBD2; size: once; CDR3: CASSEWRGGQETQYF; DNA: TGTGCCAGCAGTGAATGGCGGGGGGGACAAGAGACCCAGTACTTC
V: TRBV4-1; J: TRBJ1-1; D: .; size: once; CDR3: CASSQEVTRYTEAFF; DNA: TGCGCCAGCAGCCAAGAAGTCACTAGATACACTGAAGCTTTCTTT
V: TRBV5-6; J: TRBJ1-1; D: TRBD1; size: .; CDR3: CASSLGQGGGTEAFF; DNA: TGTGCCAGCAGCTTAGGACAGGGAGGGGGCACTGAAGCTTTCTTT
V: TRBV4-1; J: TRBJ1-1; D: .; size: .; CDR3: CASSLGPNTEAFF; DNA: TGCGCCAGCAGCCTCGGTCCGAACACTGAAGCTTTCTTT
V: TRBV7-2; J: TRBJ2-3; D: TRBD2; size: .; CDR3: CASSSLLAGPSTDTQYF; DNA: TGTGCCAGCAGCTCCCTTCTAGCGGGGCCTAGCACAGATACGCAGTATTTT
V: TRBV19; J: TRBJ1-4; D: .; size: few; CDR3: CASSINREEKLFF; DNA: TGTGCCAGTAGTATCAACAGGGAGGAAAAACTGTTTTTT
V: TRBV6-1; J: TRBJ2-1; D: .; size: .; CDR3: CASTVANRNEQFF; DNA: TGTGCCAGCACCGTAGCTAACAGGAATGAGCAGTTCTTC
V: TRBV4-3; J: TRBJ2-3; D: .; size: .; CDR3: CASSRGSPPYTDTQYF; DNA: TGCGCCAGCAGCCGCGGCAGCCCACCGTACACAGATACGCAGTATTTT
V: TRBV11-2; J: TRBJ1-4; D: TRBD1; size: .; CDR3: CASSPNRGELFF; DNA: TGTGCCAGCAGCCCCAACAGGGGAGAACTGTTTTTT
V: TRBV15; J: TRBJ1-4; D: .; size: few; CDR3: CATSTPRGKQTNEKLFF; DNA: TGTGCCACCAGCACCCCCAGGGGTAAACAGACTAATGAAAAACTGTTTTTT
V: TRBV5-4; J: TRBJ2-3; D: TRBD2; size: .; CDR3: CASSRGDSTSDTQYF; DNA: TGTGCCAGCAGCCGGGGGGACTCAACATCCGATACGCAGTATTTT
V: TRBV21-1; J: TRBJ2-2; D: .; size: once; CDR3: CASSKVGSTGAGGELFF; DNA: TGTGCCAGCAGCAAAGTTGGATCGACAGGAGCAGGCGGGGAGCTGTTTTTT
V: TRBV7-9; J: TRBJ2-5; D: .; size: few; CDR3: CAITTEQETQYF; DNA: TGTGCCATCACGACAGAACAAGAGACCCAGTACTTC
V: TRBV11-2; J: TRBJ2-7; D: TRBD1; size: .; CDR3: CASSSFRDRAYEQYF; DNA: TGTGCCAGCAGCTCGTTCCGGGACAGGGCATACGAGCAGTACTTC
V: TRBV5-6; J: TRBJ2-4; D: .; size: .; CDR3: CASSLLAVLAKNIQYF; DNA: TGTGCCAGCAGCTTGTTAGCGGTTCTAGCCAAAAACATTCAGTACTTC
V: TRBV6-6; J: TRBJ1-3; D: .; size: .; CDR3: CASSYPGLEDTIYF; DNA: TGTGCCAGCAGTTACCCGGGCCTGGAGGACACCATATATTTT
V: TRBV15; J: TRBJ2-7; D: TRBD1; size: once; CDR3: CATSKGTEASYEQYF; DNA: TGTGCCACCAGCAAGGGGACAGAAGCATCCTACGAGCAGTACTTC
V: TRBV6-6; J: TRBJ1-5; D: .; size: .; CDR3: CASLGQGNQPQHF; DNA: TGTGCCTCCCTAGGGCAGGGGAATCAGCCCCAGCATTTT
V: TRBV2; J: TRBJ1-4; D: TRBD1; size: few; CDR3: CARTGTGEGEKLFF; DNA: TGTGCCAGGACCGGGACAGGGGAAGGAGAAAAACTGTTTTTT
V: TRBV5-1; J: TRBJ2-1; D: TRBD2; size: .; CDR3: CASSLAVTSGAYNEQFF; DNA: TGCGCCAGCAGCTTGGCCGTGACTAGCGGGGCTTACAATGAGCAGTTCTTC
V: TRBV28; J: TRBJ2-7; D: .; size: .; CDR3: CASSTVGAGAGEQYF; DNA: TGTGCCAGCAGTACCGTAGGCGCGGGGGCGGGGGAGCAGTACTTC